Listed below are T cell receptor beta chains from one sample, sequenced in a study of circulating and synovial CD4+ cells in juvenile arthritis. Some clones are missing from TCRdb's copy, which holds only in-frame ones; the method was immunoSEQ multiplex PCR. The sample includes 35,000 or so clones, nearly 95% of them seen just once. Sequencing was carried out using CD4+ T cells from blood. Every receptor here comes from a human donor with juvenile idiopathic arthritis. The CDR3 runs from the conserved cysteine through the conserved F or W. D genes are given only for firm matches. Not every row has a clone size; where given, it reads once, few, many or a size class.

size | D | J | V | DNA | CDR3
. | TRBD2 | TRBJ2-1 | TRBV19 | TGTGCCACTAGTCCGGGACTAGCGGGAACCCTGAATGAGCAGTTCTTC | CATSPGLAGTLNEQFF
. | . | TRBJ1-2 | TRBV9 | TGTGCCAGCAGCGTAGCTGGGGCGAACGCCAACGGCTACACCTTC | CASSVAGANANGYTF
. | TRBD2 | TRBJ2-7 | TRBV6-5 | TGTGCCAGCAGCCCTGACGGGGGGGTCTACGAGCAGTACTTC | CASSPDGGVYEQYF
once | TRBD1 | TRBJ1-5 | TRBV19 | TGTGCCAGTAGTAAAGAGACAGGGTTAGCTCAGCCCCAGCATTTT | CASSKETGLAQPQHF
. | . | TRBJ1-2 | TRBV4-2 | TGTGCCAGCAGCCAAGTTGGTACAGATGGCTACACCTTC | CASSQVGTDGYTF
. | . | TRBJ1-1 | TRBV28 | TGTGCCAGCACCCCTTCTTCGAGGGTTCAAAGGTGGAACACTGAAGCTTTCTTT | CASTPSSRVQRWNTEAFF
. | TRBD2 | TRBJ2-1 | TRBV5-1 | TGCGCCAGCAGCTCTAGCGGGGGTTCAGGGGAGCAGTTCTTC | CASSSSGGSGEQFF
. | . | TRBJ2-2 | TRBV11-2 | TGTGCCAGCACCCTAAGGGGCCCCGGGGAGCTGTTTTTT | CASTLRGPGELFF
. | . | TRBJ2-3 | TRBV2 | TGTGCCAGCAGTTTTAGCGCGACCACAGATACGCAGTATTTT | CASSFSATTDTQYF
. | . | TRBJ1-4 | TRBV28 | TGTGCCAGCAGCCCACCGGGGCGGGGCGCAACTAATGAAAAACTGTTTTTT | CASSPPGRGATNEKLFF
. | . | TRBJ1-1 | TRBV10-3 | TGTGCCATCAGCCCCCGGGGCGGGGGCACTGAAGCTTTCTTT | CAISPRGGGTEAFF
. | . | TRBJ1-4 | TRBV6-5 | TGTGCCAGCAGTTACTCGGGGGGGCTTAGCGAAAAACTGTTTTTT | CASSYSGGLSEKLFF
. | . | TRBJ2-3 | TRBV9 | TGTGCCAGCAGCGCGATGGGGGGGGGCCCCCCAGATACGCAGTATTTT | CASSAMGGGPPDTQYF
. | . | TRBJ2-7 | TRBV28 | TGTGCCAGCAGTACAGCATCCAAGCGGAACTACGAGCAGTACTTC | CASSTASKRNYEQYF
. | . | TRBJ2-7 | TRBV18 | TGTGCCAGCTCACGACAGGTCCCCAGTGCCTCCTACGAGCAGTACTTC | CASSRQVPSASYEQYF
. | TRBD2 | TRBJ2-1 | TRBV4-2 | TGTGCCAGCAGCCAAGACCCCGGGAGGTACAATGAGCAGTTCTTC | CASSQDPGRYNEQFF
. | . | TRBJ2-7 | TRBV19 | TGTGCCAGTAGTATGGGGCAGCGATACGAGCAGTACTTC | CASSMGQRYEQYF
. | . | TRBJ2-2 | TRBV6-5 | TGTGCCAGCAGTTACAGGGGATTCACCGGGGAGCTGTTTTTT | CASSYRGFTGELFF
. | . | TRBJ1-1 | TRBV27 | TGTGCCAGCAGTTTGATTGGGGCGGACACTGAAGCTTTCTTT | CASSLIGADTEAFF
once | TRBD2 | TRBJ2-5 | TRBV7-9 | TGTGCCAGCAGCGCACCGGGACTAGCGGGGGGTTTGGAGACCCAGTACTTC | CASSAPGLAGGLETQYF
. | . | TRBJ2-3 | TRBV23-1 | TGCGCCAGCAGTCAATCTAAGCCTGCTATATCCTCTAGCACAGATACGCAGTATTTT | CASSQSKPAISSSTDTQYF
once | TRBD1 | TRBJ1-2 | TRBV10-3 | TGTGCCATCAGGGTGGACAGGGGGCGAGGAGGCTACACCTTC | CAIRVDRGRGGYTF
few | . | TRBJ2-5 | TRBV19 | TGTGCCAGTAGTGCGAACGGAGGGTCCCAAGAGACCCAGTACTTC | CASSANGGSQETQYF
. | TRBD1 | TRBJ2-7 | TRBV9 | TGTGCCAGCAGCATCCAGACAGGGGGCGGATACGAGCAGTACTTC | CASSIQTGGGYEQYF
. | . | TRBJ2-5 | TRBV6-1 | TGTGCCAGCAGTGTTGACAGTTACCAAGAGACCCAGTACTTC | CASSVDSYQETQYF
. | . | TRBJ1-1 | TRBV6-1 | TGTGCCAGCAGTGCAACCACAGGGTTCACTGAAGCTTTCTTT | CASSATTGFTEAFF
. | TRBD1 | TRBJ2-1 | TRBV6-5 | TGTGCCAGCAGCATCACAGGGGGCCGTGGGAATGAGCAGTTCTTC | CASSITGGRGNEQFF
. | TRBD1 | TRBJ2-1 | TRBV10-3 | TGTGCCATCAGGGGGGGCAGCGAACAGGGGGATGAGCAGTTCTTC | CAIRGGSEQGDEQFF
. | . | TRBJ1-1 | TRBV2 | TGTGCCAGCAGTGGGATAGGCAGGTATCAGGAAGCTTTCTTT | CASSGIGRYQEAFF
once | TRBD1 | TRBJ1-2 | TRBV5-1 | TGCGCCAGCAGCTTAGGACAGGGGGCGCAAGGTGTATATGGCTACACCTTC | CASSLGQGAQGVYGYTF
. | TRBD1 | TRBJ1-2 | TRBV19 | TGTGCCAGTAGTACCCCGCCGGGACAGGGATATGGCTACACCTTC | CASSTPPGQGYGYTF
. | . | TRBJ2-2 | TRBV7-2 | TGTGCCAGCAGCGCATACAGGGAAACCGGGGAGCTGTTTTTT | CASSAYRETGELFF
. | . | TRBJ1-3 | TRBV7-2 | TGTGCCAGCAGCGGGGACGGAGGGAACACCATATATTTT | CASSGDGGNTIYF
. | . | TRBJ2-7 | TRBV9 | TGTGCCAGCAGCTCGGACAAAGACGAGCAGTACTTC | CASSSDKDEQYF
. | TRBD2 | TRBJ2-1 | TRBV7-6 | TGTGCCAGCAGCTTCCGGCTAGCGGACAATGAGCAGTTCTTC | CASSFRLADNEQFF
. | . | TRBJ1-5 | TRBV7-2 | TGTGCCAGCAGCAAACGGGGCAATCAGCCCCAGCATTTT | CASSKRGNQPQHF
. | . | TRBJ2-7 | TRBV6-6 | TGTGCCAGCAGTCACGCAGGGGACTCCTACGAGCAGTACTTC | CASSHAGDSYEQYF
once | TRBD2 | TRBJ2-7 | TRBV6-1 | TGTGCCAGCAAAGGACTAGCGGGAGCGGACGAGCAGTACTTC | CASKGLAGADEQYF
. | . | TRBJ2-1 | TRBV27 | TGTGCCAGCAGTTTTTCGCGGGCCGGCTCCTACAATGAGCAGTTCTTC | CASSFSRAGSYNEQFF
. | TRBD1 | TRBJ1-6 | TRBV4-2 | TGTGCCAGCAGCCTCGGGACAGCAAATTCACCCCTCCACTTT | CASSLGTANSPLHF
. | . | TRBJ1-2 | TRBV4-3 | TGCGCCAGCAGCCAAGGAGTAAGCTATGGCTACACCTTC | CASSQGVSYGYTF